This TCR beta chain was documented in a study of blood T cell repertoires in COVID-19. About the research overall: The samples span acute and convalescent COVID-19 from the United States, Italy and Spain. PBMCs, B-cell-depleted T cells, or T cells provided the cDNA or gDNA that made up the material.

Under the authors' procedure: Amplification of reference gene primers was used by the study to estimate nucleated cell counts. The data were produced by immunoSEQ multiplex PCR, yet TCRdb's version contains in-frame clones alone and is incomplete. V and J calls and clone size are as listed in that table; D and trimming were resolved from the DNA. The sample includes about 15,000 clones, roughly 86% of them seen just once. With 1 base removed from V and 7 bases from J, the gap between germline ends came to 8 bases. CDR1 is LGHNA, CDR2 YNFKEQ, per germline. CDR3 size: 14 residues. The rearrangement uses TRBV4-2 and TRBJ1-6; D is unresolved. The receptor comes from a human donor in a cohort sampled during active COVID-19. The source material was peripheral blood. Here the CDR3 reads CASSQGLENSPLHF. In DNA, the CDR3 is TGTGCCAGCAGCCAAGGGTTGGAGAATTCACCCCTCCACTTT.